The clone carrying this T cell receptor (beta chain) was observed many times. Its matching antigen is unknown. V was cut by 6 bases and J by 2 bases, with 11 bases left in between. The CDR3 runs 14 residues. As TCR cDNA was made by 5'RACE template switching, a universal primer site and UMIs were added. From the 5' RACE reads, TCRdb called clonotypes with MiXCR, one entry per CDR3 protein. The sample includes almost 600,000 distinct CDR3 sequences, approximately 13% of them seen just once. These data belong to a study of T cells after yellow fever vaccination. Study-wide results and caveats: Reappearance after the booster was observed for most primary-vaccination clones (about 96% CD4, about 86% CD8). Although the secondary response was weaker, it peaked faster, at day 5 versus 15.

This sequence joins TRBV12-3 or TRBV12-4 and TRBJ2-1; unclear D gene. Specimen: PBMCs, collected on the day of the yellow fever booster vaccination. The sequence was obtained from a man aged 30 to 39 who received the YFV17D yellow fever vaccine. The CDR3 sequence is CASSRTGPYNEQFF. The CDR3 coding sequence is TGTGCCAGCAGCCGAACCGGGCCCTACAATGAGCAGTTCTTC.